The 21 T cell receptor beta chains below all came from one sample that was sequenced in a study of CXCR3-negative and CXCR3-positive naive CD8 T cells. Regarding the study as a whole: CXCR3-expressing naive cells carried TRB CDR3s more hydrophobic than those of CXCR3-negative naive cells.

Their antigens are not known. The method, 5' RACE with UMI labels, was used to prepare the TRB cDNA libraries. TCRdb reanalyzed the 5' RACE reads, giving one entry per CDR3 protein sequence and no DNA. The table lists nearly 90,000 distinct CDR3 sequences. Sequencing input: naive CXCR3+ CD8+ T cells from blood. As for subset: CD45RO-CCR7+CD27+CD95- naive CD8+ T cells expressing CXCR3 (TNR3+). The receptors shown here come from a human donor in good health. Some clones in this sample may be carry-over from other donors' samples.

The chain links TRBV6-5 to TRBJ1-1. Germline V gene data show CDR1 as MNHEY and CDR2 as SVGAGI. The CDR3 extends over 14 amino acids. The CDR3 sequence: CASSYLGTGTEAFF.

V and J are TRBV9 and TRBJ2-7; the TCRdb call, TRBD2, lacks DNA for checking. From germline, CDR1 is SGDLS and CDR2 YYNGEE. The CDR3 runs 15 residues. The CDR3 region is CASSPEAGVAYEQYF.

The chain combines TRBV28 with TRBJ1-5; TCRdb calls TRBD1, which cannot be checked without DNA. Germline V CDR1 and CDR2: MDHEN, SYDVKM. CDR3 size: 14 residues. CDR3 residues: CASSTRTRGQPQHF.

V is TRBV11-2 and J is TRBJ2-1. CDR3 length: 16 amino acids. The V gene's germline CDR1 is SGHAT and CDR2 FQNNGV. CDR3 amino acids: CASSLVAYASYNEQFF.

The V and J genes are TRBV5-1 and TRBJ2-7. The CDR3 loop spans 14 amino acids. CDR1 is SGHRS, CDR2 YFSETQ, per germline. The CDR3 sequence is CASSDHADGVEQYF.

The gene calls are TRBV7-7 and TRBJ2-1; without DNA, the TCRdb call of TRBD2 cannot be checked. Germline V gene data show CDR1 as SSHAT and CDR2 as FNYEAQ (reference sequence). The CDR3 contains 16 residues. This CDR3 is CASSYMGLAGYNEQFF. The full variable domain, completed using reference TRBV7-7 and TRBJ2-1, is GAGVSQSPRYKVTKRGQDVTLRCDPISSHATLYWYQQALGQGPEFLTYFNYEAQPDKSGLPSDRFSAERPEGSISTLTIQRTEQRDSAMYRCASSYMGLAGYNEQFFGPGTRLTVL.

The CDR3 here is CASSVGQARTYEQYF. V usage is TRBV5-1 and J usage is TRBJ2-7; TCRdb's assignment of TRBD1 cannot be checked, as there is no DNA. The CDR3 spans 15 residues. The germline V gene encodes CDR1 SGHRS and CDR2 YFSETQ.

The chain is built from TRBV19 and TRBJ2-1; TCRdb's D call of TRBD2 is untestable without DNA. Germline V gene lookup returns CDR1 LNHDA and CDR2 SQIVND (reference sequence). CDR3 size: 15 residues. CDR3 region: CASSMASGSFNEQFF. The whole variable domain, remainder taken from reference TRBV19 and TRBJ2-1, is DGGITQSPKYLFRKEGQNVTLSCEQNLNHDAMYWYRQDPGQGLRLIYYSQIVNDFQKGDIAEGYSVSREKKESFPLTVTSAQKNPTAFYLCASSMASGSFNEQFFGPGTRLTVL.

The gene calls are TRBV28 and TRBJ2-7; as DNA is missing, the TRBD1 call by TCRdb cannot be tested. The length of the CDR3 is 16 residues. Germline V gene data show CDR1 as MDHEN and CDR2 as SYDVKM. CDR3 protein: CASSFPDRAGGIEQYF.

The genes are TRBV14 and TRBJ2-3; TCRdb indicates TRBD1, and absent DNA this call remains unverified. Germline V lookup: CDR1 SGHDN, CDR2 FVKESK. There are 15 residues in the CDR3. The CDR3 sequence: CASSQQGVWRDTQYF.

The chain joins TRBV30 to TRBJ2-1. The CDR3 is made up of 14 amino acids. Germline V CDR1 and CDR2: GTSNPN, SVGIG (reference sequence). The CDR3 here is CAWRGYYSYNEQFF. Based on the CDR3 plus reference TRBV30 and TRBJ2-1, the full variable domain is SQTIHQWPATLVQPVGSPLSLECTVEGTSNPNLYWYRQAAGRGLQLLFYSVGIGQISSEVPQNLSASRPQDRQFILSSKKLLLSDSGFYLCAWRGYYSYNEQFFGPGTRLTVL.

This chain uses TRBV19 with TRBJ2-5. This CDR3 has 14 amino acids. Germline V gene lookup returns CDR1 LNHDA and CDR2 SQIVND (reference sequence). The CDR3 spells CASSISGPQETQYF.

CDR3 sequence reads: CASSSGQGASYEQYF. The chain employs TRBV2 and TRBJ2-7; TCRdb indicates TRBD1, and absent DNA this call remains unverified. The germline V gene has CDR1 SNHLY and CDR2 FYNNEI. This CDR3 has 15 amino acids.

This rearrangement joins TRBV20-1 to TRBJ1-1. In germline, CDR1 is DFQATT, CDR2 SNEGSKA (reference sequence). The CDR3 sequence is 13 residues long. The CDR3 is CSASKRMNTEAFF.

This chain connects TRBV28 to TRBJ2-7; TCRdb calls TRBD1, which cannot be checked without DNA. This CDR3 comprises 13 residues. Germline assignment: CDR1 MDHEN and CDR2 SYDVKM. The CDR3 loop is CASSPRGPYEQYF. The entire variable domain, with the rest obtained from reference TRBV28 and TRBJ2-7, is as follows: DVKVTQSSRYLVKRTGEKVFLECVQDMDHENMFWYRQDPGLGLRLIYFSYDVKMKEKGDIPEGYSVSREKKERFSLILESASTNQTSMYLCASSPRGPYEQYFGPGTRLTVT.

The rearrangement joins TRBV3-1 to TRBJ2-7; the TRBD1 assignment by TCRdb is unverifiable without DNA. This CDR3 region has 15 residues. CDR1 LGHDT and CDR2 YNNKEL come from the germline V gene (reference sequence). This CDR3 is CASSQASETAYEQYF.

The chain combines TRBV20-1 with TRBJ1-2; the D gene TCRdb calls, TRBD1, cannot be checked with no DNA. Germline CDR1 and CDR2: DFQATT and SNEGSKA (reference sequence). The CDR3 is 16 amino acids. The chain's CDR3 is CSASEGARLANYGYTF.

The V call is TRBV4-1, the J call TRBJ2-1; TCRdb calls TRBD2, which cannot be checked without DNA. Germline V gene sequence: CDR1 MGHRA, CDR2 YSYEKL. The CDR3 is made up of 13 amino acids. The CDR3 reads CASSREINNEQFF.

The chain carries TRBV12-3 or TRBV12-4 and TRBJ2-3; the TCRdb D gene call, TRBD2, has no DNA to confirm it. The CDR3 extends over 13 amino acids. The CDR3 loop reads CASTGGPADTQYF.

The CDR3 loop reads CASSLEALAGDYEQYF. The rearrangement uses TRBV7-2 and TRBJ2-7; the TCRdb D gene call, TRBD2, has no DNA to confirm it. The CDR3 is made up of 16 amino acids. Looked up from germline, CDR1 is SGHTA and CDR2 is FQGNSA.

This chain uses TRBV14 with TRBJ1-1. This CDR3 comprises 16 residues. The germline gives CDR1 SGHDN, CDR2 FVKESK. This CDR3 reads CASSQDAVGRNTEAFF.